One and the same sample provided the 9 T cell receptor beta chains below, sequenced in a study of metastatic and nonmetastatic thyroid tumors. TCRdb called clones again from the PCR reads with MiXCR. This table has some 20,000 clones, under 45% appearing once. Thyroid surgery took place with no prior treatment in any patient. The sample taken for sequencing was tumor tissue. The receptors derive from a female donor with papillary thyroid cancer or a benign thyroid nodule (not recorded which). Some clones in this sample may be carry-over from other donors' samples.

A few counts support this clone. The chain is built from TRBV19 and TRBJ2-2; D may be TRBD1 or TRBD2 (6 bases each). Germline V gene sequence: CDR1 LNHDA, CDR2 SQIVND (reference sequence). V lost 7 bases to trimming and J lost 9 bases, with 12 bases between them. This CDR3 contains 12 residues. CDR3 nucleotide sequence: TGTGCCAGTATCCGGGGGCCCCGGGAGCTGTTTTTT. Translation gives CASIRGPRELFF.

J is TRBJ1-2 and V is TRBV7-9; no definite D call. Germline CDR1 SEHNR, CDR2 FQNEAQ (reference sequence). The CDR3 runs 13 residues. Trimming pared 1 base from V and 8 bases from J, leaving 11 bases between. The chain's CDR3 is CASSLERNGGYTF. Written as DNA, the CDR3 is TGTGCCAGCAGCTTAGAACGGAACGGCGGCTACACCTTC.

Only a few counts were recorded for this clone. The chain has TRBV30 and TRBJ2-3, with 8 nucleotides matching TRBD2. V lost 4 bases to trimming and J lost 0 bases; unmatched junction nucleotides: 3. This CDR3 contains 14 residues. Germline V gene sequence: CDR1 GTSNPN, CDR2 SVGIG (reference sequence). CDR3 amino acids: CAWTTGGSTDTQYF. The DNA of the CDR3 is TGTGCCTGGACTACGGGGGGGAGCACAGATACGCAGTATTTT. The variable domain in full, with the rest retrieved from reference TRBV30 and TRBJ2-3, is SQTIHQWPATLVQPVGSPLSLECTVEGTSNPNLYWYRQAAGRGLQLLFYSVGIGQISSEVPQNLSASRPQDRQFILSSKKLLLSDSGFYLCAWTTGGSTDTQYFGPGTRLTVL.

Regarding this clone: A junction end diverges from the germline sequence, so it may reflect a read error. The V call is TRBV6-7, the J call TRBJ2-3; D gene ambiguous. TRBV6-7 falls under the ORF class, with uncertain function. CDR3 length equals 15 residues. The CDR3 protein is CAILEVPAVTDTQFF. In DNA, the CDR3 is TGTGCCATCTTAGAGGTCCCGGCGGTCACAGATACGCAGTTTTTT.

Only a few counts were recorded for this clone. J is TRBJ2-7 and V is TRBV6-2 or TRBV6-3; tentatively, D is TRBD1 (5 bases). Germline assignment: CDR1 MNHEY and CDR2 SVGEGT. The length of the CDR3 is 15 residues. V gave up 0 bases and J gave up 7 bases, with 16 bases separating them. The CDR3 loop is CASSYSSRERGEQYF. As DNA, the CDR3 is TGTGCCAGCAGTTACTCCAGCAGGGAACGAGGTGAGCAGTACTTC.

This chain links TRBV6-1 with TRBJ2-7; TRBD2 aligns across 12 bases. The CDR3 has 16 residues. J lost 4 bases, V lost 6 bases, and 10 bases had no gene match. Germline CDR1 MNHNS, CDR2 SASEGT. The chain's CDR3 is CASRRLAGGPDYEQYF. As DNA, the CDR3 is TGTGCCAGCAGGCGGCTAGCGGGAGGGCCAGATTACGAGCAGTACTTC.

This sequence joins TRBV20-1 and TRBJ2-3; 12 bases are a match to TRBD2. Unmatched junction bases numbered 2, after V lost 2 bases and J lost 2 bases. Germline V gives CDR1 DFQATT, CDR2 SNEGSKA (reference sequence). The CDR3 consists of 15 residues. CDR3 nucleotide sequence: TGCAGTGCTAGATGGACTAGCGGGATCACAGATACGCAGTATTTT. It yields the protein CSARWTSGITDTQYF.

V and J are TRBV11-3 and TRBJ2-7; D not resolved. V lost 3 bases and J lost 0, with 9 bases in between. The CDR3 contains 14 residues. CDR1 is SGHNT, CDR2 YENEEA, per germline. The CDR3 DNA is TGTGCCAGCAGCTTTCGACACGTCTCCTACGAGCAGTACTTC. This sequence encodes CASSFRHVSYEQYF.

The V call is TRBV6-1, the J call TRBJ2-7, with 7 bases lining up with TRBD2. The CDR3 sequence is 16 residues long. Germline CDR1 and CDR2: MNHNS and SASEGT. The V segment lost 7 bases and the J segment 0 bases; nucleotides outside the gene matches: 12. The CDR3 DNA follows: TGTGCCAGCAACACTGGTACCGGGGGGAGCTCCTACGAGCAGTACTTC. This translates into CASNTGTGGSSYEQYF.